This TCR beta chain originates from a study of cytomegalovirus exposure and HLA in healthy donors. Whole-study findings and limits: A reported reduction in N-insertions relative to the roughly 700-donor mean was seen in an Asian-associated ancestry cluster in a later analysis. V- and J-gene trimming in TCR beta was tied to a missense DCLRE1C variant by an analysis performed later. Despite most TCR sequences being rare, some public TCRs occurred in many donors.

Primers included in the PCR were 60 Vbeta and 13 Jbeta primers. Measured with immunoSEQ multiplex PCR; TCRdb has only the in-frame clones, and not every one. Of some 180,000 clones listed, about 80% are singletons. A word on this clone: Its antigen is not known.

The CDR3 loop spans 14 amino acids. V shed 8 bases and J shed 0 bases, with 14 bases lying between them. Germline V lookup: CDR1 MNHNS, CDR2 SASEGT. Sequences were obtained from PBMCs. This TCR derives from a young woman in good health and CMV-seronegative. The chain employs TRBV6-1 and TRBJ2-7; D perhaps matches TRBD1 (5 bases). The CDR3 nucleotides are TGTGCCAGCCGGCTCAGGGAAGGCTCCTACGAGCAGTACTTC. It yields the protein CASRLREGSYEQYF.